This is a list of T cell receptor beta chains from one sample in a study of T cell responses to AZD1222 COVID-19 vaccine. This table comes from immunoSEQ multiplex PCR, and its TCRdb copy is limited to in-frame clones, with some not included. The table shows about 110,000 clones, with approximately 83% occurring only once. Source: peripheral blood, taken on day 0 of AZD1222 vaccination. The receptors shown here come from an adult in good health. Each CDR3 is given with its conserved first and last residue. A D gene is named only where the DNA matches it firmly. A row's size may be missing; if present it is once, few, many or a size class.

len	v_gene	d_gene	j_gene	abundance	CDR3aa	CDR3nt
15	TRBV7-2	TRBD1	TRBJ1-1	.	CASSLGGQGNTEAFF	TGTGCCAGCAGCTTGGGAGGACAGGGGAACACTGAAGCTTTCTTT
14	TRBV7-3	.	TRBJ2-3	.	CASSRNPLGSTQYF	TGTGCCAGCAGCCGAAATCCCCTAGGGAGTACGCAGTATTTT
13	TRBV28	.	TRBJ1-2	.	CASSLLRDTGYTF	TGTGCCAGCAGTTTACTGCGGGACACTGGCTACACCTTC
11	TRBV28	.	TRBJ1-1	.	CASSFWTEAFF	TGTGCCAGCAGTTTCTGGACTGAAGCTTTCTTT
15	TRBV6-5	.	TRBJ1-5	few	CASSRERGAGQPQHF	TGTGCCAGCAGCCGGGAGCGTGGGGCAGGTCAGCCCCAGCATTTT
14	TRBV28	TRBD1	TRBJ2-1	.	CASSLRQGKNEQFF	TGTGCCAGCAGTCTCCGACAGGGGAAAAATGAGCAGTTCTTC
14	TRBV19	TRBD1	TRBJ1-1	.	CASRGQGTSAEAFF	TGTGCCAGTAGGGGACAGGGGACCTCCGCTGAAGCTTTCTTT
15	TRBV5-6	.	TRBJ2-5	.	CASSLSLGLKETQYF	TGTGCCAGCAGCTTGTCTTTGGGGTTGAAAGAGACCCAGTACTTC
16	TRBV7-2	.	TRBJ1-5	.	CASSLGGPYSNQPQHF	TGTGCCAGCAGCTTAGGCGGACCGTATAGCAATCAGCCCCAGCATTTT
15	TRBV28	TRBD1	TRBJ1-6	.	CASLTGGSYNSPLHF	TGTGCCAGCTTGACAGGGGGATCCTATAATTCACCCCTCCACTTT
15	TRBV6-5	TRBD1	TRBJ2-7	.	CASFAPGQGNYEQYF	TGTGCCAGCTTTGCCCCGGGACAGGGGAACTACGAGCAGTACTTC
14	TRBV27	.	TRBJ1-5	.	CASSQFDSNQPQHF	TGTGCCAGCAGTCAGTTCGATAGCAATCAGCCCCAGCATTTT
15	TRBV7-9	.	TRBJ1-6	.	CASSLTGHENSPLHF	TGTGCCAGCAGCTTGACGGGACATGAAAATTCACCCCTCCACTTT
14	TRBV4-1	.	TRBJ1-4	.	CASSQRQGPEKLFF	TGCGCCAGCAGCCAAAGGCAGGGCCCTGAAAAACTGTTTTTT
13	TRBV3-1/TRBV3-2	.	TRBJ1-5	.	CASSQGGNQPQHF	TGTGCCAGCAGCCAAGGGGGTAATCAGCCCCAGCATTTT
15	TRBV11-3	TRBD1	TRBJ2-1	.	CASSLGTAFYNEQFF	TGTGCCAGCAGCTTGGGGACAGCCTTCTACAATGAGCAGTTCTTC
15	TRBV6-2/TRBV6-3	.	TRBJ2-6	.	CASSHGFSGANVLTF	TGTGCCAGCAGTCATGGGTTTTCCGGGGCCAACGTCCTGACTTTC
17	TRBV5-1	TRBD1	TRBJ2-2	.	CASSLTGGLGLTGELFF	TGCGCCAGCAGCTTGACAGGGGGCTTAGGACTCACCGGGGAGCTGTTTTTT
11	TRBV10-3	.	TRBJ1-1	.	CAISELTEAFF	TGTGCCATCAGTGAGTTGACTGAAGCTTTCTTT
15	TRBV28	.	TRBJ2-7	.	CASSTPGASVYEQYF	TGTGCCAGCAGTACCCCGGGAGCATCAGTCTACGAGCAGTACTTC
16	TRBV19	TRBD1	TRBJ2-5	.	CASSIEGKGAGETQYF	TGTGCCAGTAGTATAGAGGGAAAGGGGGCAGGGGAGACCCAGTACTTC
19	TRBV5-5	.	TRBJ2-6	.	CASSLTSPLQGTGANVLTF	TGTGCCAGCAGCCTCACCTCACCATTACAGGGAACTGGGGCCAACGTCCTGACTTTC
15	TRBV11-1	TRBD1	TRBJ2-7	.	CASSPRKGAVYEQYF	TGTGCCAGCAGCCCGAGGAAGGGGGCCGTCTACGAGCAGTACTTC
11	TRBV24-1	.	TRBJ2-1	.	CATSDYNEQFF	TGTGCCACCAGTGACTACAATGAGCAGTTCTTC
14	TRBV28	TRBD2	TRBJ2-5	few	CASSPRTSDETQYF	TGTGCCAGCAGTCCGAGGACTAGCGATGAGACCCAGTACTTC
17	TRBV28	TRBD1	TRBJ2-7	.	CASSSSDRGVMGYEQYF	TGTGCCAGCAGTTCCTCGGACAGGGGGGTAATGGGATACGAGCAGTACTTC
15	TRBV28	TRBD1	TRBJ2-7	.	CASSSPGQGNYEQYF	TGTGCCAGCAGTTCGCCCGGACAGGGGAACTACGAGCAGTACTTC
12	TRBV28	.	TRBJ2-3	.	CASSLGWDTQYF	TGTGCCAGCAGTTTGGGGTGGGATACGCAGTATTTT
15	TRBV5-1	.	TRBJ2-3	.	CASSGGNLGTDTQYF	TGCGCCAGCAGTGGTGGGAACCTAGGGACAGATACGCAGTATTTT
16	TRBV9	.	TRBJ2-1	many	CASSVRGAMEGNEQFF	TGTGCCAGCAGCGTGAGGGGTGCTATGGAGGGGAATGAGCAGTTCTTC
11	TRBV20-1	.	TRBJ2-7	.	CSARPAYEQYF	TGCAGTGCTAGACCAGCCTACGAGCAGTACTTC